This TCR beta chain is from a study of OX40 agonist ivuxolimab in advanced cancers. This clone has only one observation. Assay used: immunoSEQ multiplex PCR; TCRdb lists only in-frame clones, some missing. The sample contains about 59,000 clones, over 70% of which appear only once. Losses at the gene ends were 6 bases for V and 15 bases for J; bases not matched to a gene: 13. Germline V CDR1 and CDR2: LNHDA, SQIVND (reference sequence). The CDR3 loop spans 13 amino acids. V gene TRBV19 combines with J gene TRBJ2-1; 8 nucleotides agree with TRBD1. Source: CD4+ or CD8+ T cells sorted from blood, taken in a trial of the OX40 agonist ivuxolimab. The sequence was obtained from an adult with an advanced solid tumor such as melanoma, head and neck, liver or kidney cancer. The CDR3 protein is CASSDRGSLGRFF. In DNA, the CDR3 is TGTGCCAGTAGCGACAGGGGATCACTCGGGCGGTTCTTC.